These 11 T cell receptor beta chains originate from one sample sequenced in a study of T-cell reconstitution after alpha-beta-depleted transplantation in children (TCRdb year 2016). Sample treatment or condition, as interpreted from the label and publication: allogeneic hematopoietic cell transplantation with graft depleted of TCRalphabeta T cells and CD19 B cells. Libraries were prepared through PCR. Sequencing instrument: Illumina HiSeq 2500. Molecular barcoding was employed in the preparation of TCR libraries, with unique molecular identifiers being used to normalize TCRbeta repertoire quantification. TCRdb's own reprocessing of the public reads used fastp at Q25 and MiXCR and kept productive beta chains. Records with the same CDR3 protein are collapsed into one entry carrying the most frequent genes and DNA. Recorded for this sample are more than 400,000 distinct CDR3 sequences; around two fifths of them occurred a single time. Jointly, the top ten make up 27% of the sample.

Sequences were derived from PBMCs, sampled before TCRalphabeta/CD19-depleted stem cell transplant. The receptors stem from a girl aged 2 to 10 with aplastic anemia, due to receive a stem cell transplant.

CDR3 sequence: CASSANRGNEQFF. CDR3 nucleotide sequence: TGTGCCAGCAGCGCGAACAGGGGGAATGAGCAGTTCTTC. J is TRBJ2-1 and V is TRBV7-2; 8 bases map to TRBD1. The CDR3 loop spans 13 amino acids. Per germline, CDR1 SGHTA and CDR2 FQGNSA. V was pared by 5 bases and J by 7 bases, with 4 bases of the junction left unmatched.

This clonotype was seen just once. The V and J genes are TRBV20-1 and TRBJ1-5, with 7 positions matching TRBD1. The germline gives CDR1 DFQATT, CDR2 SNEGSKA (reference sequence). J gave up 5 bases and V 0 bases, and 4 bases lay outside the gene matches. CDR3 length: 14 amino acids. In nucleotides, the CDR3 is TGCAGTGCTAGAGATCAGGGGGGTCATCAGCCCCAGCATTTT. Protein product: CSARDQGGHQPQHF.

This clonotype has just one count. J is TRBJ2-7 and V is TRBV10-3; 9 bases align to TRBD2. Losses at the gene ends were 8 bases for V and 1 base for J; bases not matched to a gene: 9. The CDR3 has 15 amino acids. The germline gives CDR1 ENHRY, CDR2 SYGVKD. The CDR3 sequence: CAIAASGTGSYEQYF. CDR3 nucleotide sequence: TGTGCCATCGCGGCTAGCGGGACTGGGTCCTACGAGCAGTACTTC.

This rearrangement joins TRBV20-1 to TRBJ2-1; 7 positions match TRBD2. Germline CDR1 DFQATT, CDR2 SNEGSKA (reference sequence). Unmatched junction bases numbered 7, after V lost 6 bases and J lost 2 bases. The CDR3 is 14 residues long. CDR3 residues: CSAVGGRTYNEQFF. For the CDR3, the DNA is TGCAGTGCGGTGGGCGGGAGAACCTACAATGAGCAGTTCTTC.

V is TRBV5-1 and J is TRBJ1-3, with D unresolved. The ends were cut back, 5 bases at V and 3 bases at J, with 15 bases in the middle. The CDR3 has 15 amino acids. The germline CDR1 and CDR2 sequences are SGHRS and YFSETQ. DNA of the CDR3: TGCGCCAGCAGTGGTGAGAAGGCTTATGGAAACACCATATATTTT. Residues: CASSGEKAYGNTIYF.

The V call is TRBV20-1, the J call TRBJ2-4, with D tentatively TRBD2 (6 bases). V lost 4 bases and J 0 bases, leaving 13 bases between the germline ends. This CDR3 has 15 amino acids. The germline gives CDR1 DFQATT, CDR2 SNEGSKA (reference sequence). The CDR3 region has the DNA TGCAGTGCTACGACTGGGACTGGAGCCAAAAACATTCAGTACTTC. Amino acid sequence: CSATTGTGAKNIQYF.

The rearrangement links TRBV27 to TRBJ2-1; 7 nucleotides align to TRBD1. Trimming cost V 7 bases and J 6 bases; bases outside gene matches: 9. The CDR3 has 14 amino acids. Looked up from germline, CDR1 is MNHEY and CDR2 is SMNVEV (reference sequence). The CDR3 sequence is CASTYRGNLNEQFF. CDR3 sequence (DNA): TGTGCCAGCACTTACAGGGGAAATCTCAATGAGCAGTTCTTC.

The rearrangement links TRBV4-1 to TRBJ1-2, with a weak D call TRBD1 (5 bases). This CDR3 has 17 amino acids. The germline CDR1 and CDR2 sequences are MGHRA and YSYEKL. The germline V and J ends were trimmed by 1 base and 7 bases, with 22 bases remaining between them. For the CDR3, the DNA is TGCGCCAGCAGCCAAGTTCCGACCCAAGAGCCGGGACTTGGCTACACCTTC. Translated, it gives CASSQVPTQEPGLGYTF.

The chain recombines TRBV7-9 with TRBJ1-2; D remains ambiguous. With 5 bases removed from V and 7 bases from J, the gap between germline ends came to 11 bases. The CDR3 extends over 12 amino acids. Per the germline V gene, CDR1 is SEHNR and CDR2 is FQNEAQ (reference sequence). The chain's CDR3 is CASSGPESGYTF. In DNA form, the CDR3 reads TGTGCCAGCAGCGGGCCGGAGTCTGGCTACACCTTC.

This clonotype turned up a few times. J is TRBJ2-5 and V is TRBV20-1; a weak D match, TRBD1 (6 bases). In germline, CDR1 is DFQATT, CDR2 SNEGSKA (reference sequence). The CDR3 is 13 amino acids. Trimming shortened V by 6 bases and J by 3 bases, and 14 bases separated the two germline ends. The CDR3 sequence: CSATGQTEETQYF. CDR3 sequence (DNA): TGCAGTGCCACGGGACAAACTGAAGAGACCCAGTACTTC.

This clonotype was counted a few times. The chain couples TRBV7-2 to TRBJ2-2; D not certain. CDR1 is SGHTA and CDR2 is FQGNSA in the germline V gene. V was shortened by 6 bases and J by 4 bases, with 21 bases between the two germline ends. This CDR3 has 17 residues. CDR3 bases: TGTGCCAGCAGACCAGCCGCATCGCGATCTCTCACCGGGGAGCTGTTTTTT. Translating gives CASRPAASRSLTGELFF.